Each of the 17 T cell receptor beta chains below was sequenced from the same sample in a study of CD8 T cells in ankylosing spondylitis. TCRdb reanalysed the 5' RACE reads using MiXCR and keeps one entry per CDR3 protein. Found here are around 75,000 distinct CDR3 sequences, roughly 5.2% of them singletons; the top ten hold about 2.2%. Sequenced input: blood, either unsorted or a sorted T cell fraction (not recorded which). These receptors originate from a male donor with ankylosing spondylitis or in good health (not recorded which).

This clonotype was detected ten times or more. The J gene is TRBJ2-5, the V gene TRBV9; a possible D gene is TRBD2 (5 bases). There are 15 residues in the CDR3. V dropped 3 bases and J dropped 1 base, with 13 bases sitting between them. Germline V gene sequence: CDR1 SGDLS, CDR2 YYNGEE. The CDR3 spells CASSGSDGIQETQYF. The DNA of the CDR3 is TGTGCCAGCAGCGGATCGGACGGGATCCAAGAGACCCAGTACTTC.

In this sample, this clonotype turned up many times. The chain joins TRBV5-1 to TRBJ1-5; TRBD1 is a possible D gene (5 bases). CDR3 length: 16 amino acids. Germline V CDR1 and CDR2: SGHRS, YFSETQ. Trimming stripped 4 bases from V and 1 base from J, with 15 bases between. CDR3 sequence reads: CASSPEGRASNQPQHF. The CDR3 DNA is TGCGCCAGCAGCCCCGAGGGGAGGGCAAGCAATCAGCCCCAGCATTTT.

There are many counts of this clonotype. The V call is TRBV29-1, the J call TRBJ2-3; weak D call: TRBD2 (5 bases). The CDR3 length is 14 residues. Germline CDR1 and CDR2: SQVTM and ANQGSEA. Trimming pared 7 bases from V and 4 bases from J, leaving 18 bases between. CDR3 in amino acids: CSAGFGDEPDTQYF. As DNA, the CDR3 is TGCAGCGCTGGGTTCGGGGATGAGCCAGATACGCAGTATTTT.

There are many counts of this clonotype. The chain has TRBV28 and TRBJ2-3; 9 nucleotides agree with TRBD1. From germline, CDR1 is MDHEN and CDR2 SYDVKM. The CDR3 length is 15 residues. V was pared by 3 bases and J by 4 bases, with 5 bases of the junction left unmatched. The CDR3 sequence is CASSLYRGRSDTQYF. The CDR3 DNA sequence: TGTGCCAGCAGTTTGTACAGGGGGCGGTCAGATACGCAGTATTTT.

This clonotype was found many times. The CDR3 is CASSPSGGQPQHF. CDR3 in DNA: TGTGCCAGCAGCCCGTCGGGAGGTCAGCCCCAGCATTTT. The chain recombines TRBV3-1 with TRBJ1-5; D not certain. The V and J ends lost 4 bases and 6 bases respectively, with 10 bases between them. The CDR3 runs 13 residues. Germline CDR1 and CDR2: LGHDT and YNNKEL (reference sequence).

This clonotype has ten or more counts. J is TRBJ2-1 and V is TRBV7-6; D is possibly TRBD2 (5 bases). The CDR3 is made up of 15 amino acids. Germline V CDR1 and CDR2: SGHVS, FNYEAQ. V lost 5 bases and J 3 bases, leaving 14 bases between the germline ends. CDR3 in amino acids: CASSPTMAGYNEQFF. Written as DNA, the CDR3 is TGTGCCAGCAGCCCGACAATGGCGGGCTACAATGAGCAGTTCTTC.

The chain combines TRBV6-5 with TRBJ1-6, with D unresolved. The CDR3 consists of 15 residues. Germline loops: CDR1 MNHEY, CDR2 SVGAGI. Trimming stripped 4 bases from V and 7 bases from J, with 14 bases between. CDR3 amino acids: CASSSEATRNSPLHF. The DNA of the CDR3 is TGTGCCAGCAGTTCAGAAGCGACAAGAAATTCACCCCTCCACTTT.

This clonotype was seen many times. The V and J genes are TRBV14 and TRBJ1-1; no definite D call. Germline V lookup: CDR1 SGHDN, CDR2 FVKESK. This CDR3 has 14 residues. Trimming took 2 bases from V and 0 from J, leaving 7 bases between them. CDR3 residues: CASSQSGLNTEAFF. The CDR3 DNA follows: TGTGCCAGCAGCCAATCCGGGTTGAACACTGAAGCTTTCTTT.

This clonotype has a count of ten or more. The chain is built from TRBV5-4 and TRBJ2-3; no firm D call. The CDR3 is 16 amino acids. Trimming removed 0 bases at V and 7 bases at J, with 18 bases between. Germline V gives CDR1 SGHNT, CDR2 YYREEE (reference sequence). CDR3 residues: CASSLGFSVGINTQYF. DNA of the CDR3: TGTGCCAGCAGCTTGGGTTTCTCTGTGGGAATAAATACGCAGTATTTT.

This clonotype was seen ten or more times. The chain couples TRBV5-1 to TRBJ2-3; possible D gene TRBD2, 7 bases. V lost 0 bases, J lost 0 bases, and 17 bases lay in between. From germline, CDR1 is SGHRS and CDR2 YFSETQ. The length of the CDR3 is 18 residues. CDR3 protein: CASSLEGSGGPSTDTQYF. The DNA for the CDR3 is TGCGCCAGCAGCTTGGAGGGTTCCGGGGGGCCTAGCACAGATACGCAGTATTTT. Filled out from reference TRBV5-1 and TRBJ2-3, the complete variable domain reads KAGVTQTPRYLIKTRGQQVTLSCSPISGHRSVSWYQQTPGQGLQFLFEYFSETQRNKGNFPGRFSGRQFSNSRSEMNVSTLELGDSALYLCASSLEGSGGPSTDTQYFGPGTRLTVL.

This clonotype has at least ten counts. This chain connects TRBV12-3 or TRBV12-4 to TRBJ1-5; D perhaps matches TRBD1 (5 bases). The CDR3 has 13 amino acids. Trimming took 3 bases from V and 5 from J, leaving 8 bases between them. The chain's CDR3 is CASSFQGDQPQHF. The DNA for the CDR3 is TGTGCCAGCAGTTTCCAGGGTGATCAGCCCCAGCATTTT.

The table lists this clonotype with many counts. The CDR3 loop is CASSVGGDLSYEQYF. The CDR3 DNA reads TGTGCCAGCAGCGTAGGGGGGGACCTATCCTACGAGCAGTACTTC. This chain links TRBV9 with TRBJ2-7; D may be TRBD2 (6 bases). Trimming took off 0 bases at V and 1 base at J, with 11 bases between the two ends. Germline CDR1 and CDR2: SGDLS and YYNGEE. This CDR3 region has 15 residues.

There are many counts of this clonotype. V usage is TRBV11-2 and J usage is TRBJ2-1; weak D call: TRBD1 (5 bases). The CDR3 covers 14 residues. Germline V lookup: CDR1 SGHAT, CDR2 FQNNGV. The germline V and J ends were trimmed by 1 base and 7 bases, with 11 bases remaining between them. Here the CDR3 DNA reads TGTGCCAGCAGCTTAGCAGGGATAGTGAATGAGCAGTTCTTC. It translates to CASSLAGIVNEQFF.

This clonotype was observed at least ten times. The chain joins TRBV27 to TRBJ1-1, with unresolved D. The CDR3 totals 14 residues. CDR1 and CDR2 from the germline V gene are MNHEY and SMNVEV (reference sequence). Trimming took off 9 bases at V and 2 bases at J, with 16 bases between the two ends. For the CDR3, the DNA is TGTGCCAGTTCTCTGTGGGTGGGCAACACTGAAGCTTTCTTT. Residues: CASSLWVGNTEAFF.

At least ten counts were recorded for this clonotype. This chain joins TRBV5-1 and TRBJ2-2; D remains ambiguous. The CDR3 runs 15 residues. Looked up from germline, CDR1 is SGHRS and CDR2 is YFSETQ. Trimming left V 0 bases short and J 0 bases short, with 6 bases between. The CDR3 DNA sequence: TGCGCCAGCAGCTTGGGGACGGCGAACACCGGGGAGCTGTTTTTT. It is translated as CASSLGTANTGELFF.

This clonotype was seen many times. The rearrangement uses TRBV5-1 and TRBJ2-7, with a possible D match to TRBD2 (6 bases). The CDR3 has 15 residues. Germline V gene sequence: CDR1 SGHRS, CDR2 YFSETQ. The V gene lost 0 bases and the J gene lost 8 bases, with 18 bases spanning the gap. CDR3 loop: CASSLVSGEGVKQYF. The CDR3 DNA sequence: TGCGCCAGCAGCTTGGTCTCGGGGGAAGGTGTTAAGCAGTACTTC.

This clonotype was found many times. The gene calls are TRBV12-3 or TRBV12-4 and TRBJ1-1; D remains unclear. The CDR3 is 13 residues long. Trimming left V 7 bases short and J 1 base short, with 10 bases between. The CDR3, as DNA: TGTGCCAGCACGGTGATAGGGAACACTGAAGCTTTCTTT. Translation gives CASTVIGNTEAFF.